This TCR beta chain is drawn from a study of blood T cell repertoires in COVID-19. Across the study: Donors in the United States, Italy and Spain gave samples during acute or convalescent COVID-19. The cDNA or gDNA used as material had been derived from T cells, B-cell-depleted T cells, or PBMCs.

Per the study methods: Reference gene primer amplification yielded estimated nucleated cell counts. The assay was immunoSEQ multiplex PCR, and TCRdb's table has in-frame clones only and misses some. V and J calls and clone size come straight from that table; D and trimming were deduced from the DNA. The sample consists of some 150,000 clones, less than 80% of them appearing once. In germline, CDR1 is LGHNA, CDR2 YSLEER. The CDR3 runs to 16 residues. V lost 0 bases to trimming and J lost 1 base, with 10 bases between them. This rearrangement joins TRBV4-3 to TRBJ1-3; a possible D gene is TRBD1 (6 bases). The sequence was collected from a woman older than 75 with active or convalescent COVID-19. What was sequenced was peripheral blood. This chain's CDR3 is CASSQEQGMSGNTIYF. DNA of the CDR3: TGCGCCAGCAGCCAAGAGCAGGGGATGTCTGGAAACACCATATATTTT.